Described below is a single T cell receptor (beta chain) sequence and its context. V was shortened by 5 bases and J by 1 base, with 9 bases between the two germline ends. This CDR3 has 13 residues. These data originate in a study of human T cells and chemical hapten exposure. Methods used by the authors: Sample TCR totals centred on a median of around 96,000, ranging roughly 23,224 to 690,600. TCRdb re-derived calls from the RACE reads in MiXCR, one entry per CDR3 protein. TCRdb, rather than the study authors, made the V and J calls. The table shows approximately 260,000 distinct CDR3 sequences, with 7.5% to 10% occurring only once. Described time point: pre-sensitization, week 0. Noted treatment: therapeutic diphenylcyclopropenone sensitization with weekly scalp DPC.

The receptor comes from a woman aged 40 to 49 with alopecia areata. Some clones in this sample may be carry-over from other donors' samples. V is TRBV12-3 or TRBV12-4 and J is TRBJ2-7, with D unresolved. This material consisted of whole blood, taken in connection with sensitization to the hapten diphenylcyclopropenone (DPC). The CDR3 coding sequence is TGTGCCAGCAGTGACGACCGTTCCTACGAGCAGTACTTC. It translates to CASSDDRSYEQYF.